This is a list of T cell receptor beta chains from one sample in a study of cytomegalovirus exposure and HLA in healthy donors. Some clones are missing from TCRdb's copy, which holds only in-frame ones; the method was immunoSEQ multiplex PCR. The data contain 99,000 or so clones, over 70% of them singletons. The source material was PBMCs. These receptors were obtained from a man aged 40-50 years in good health and CMV-seronegative. CDR3s leave out the opening cysteine and the closing phenylalanine or tryptophan.

j_call v_call cdr3_aa
TRBJ2-5 TRBV28 ASSLLEVTFQETQY
TRBJ1-2 TRBV4-1 ASSQALAEGAEGYT
TRBJ2-1 TRBV27 ASRGPPGGNEQF
TRBJ1-5 TRBV2 ASSKDRFGNQPQH
TRBJ2-3 TRBV6-5 ASTPPSPDGDTQY
TRBJ2-7 TRBV10-2 ASRFGQGTYEQY
TRBJ2-7 TRBV2 ASSEGRQPGEQY
TRBJ1-3 TRBV6-1 ASSGFQGEGNTIY
TRBJ2-5 TRBV7-9 ASSSYGRRGGGETQY
TRBJ2-7 TRBV4-1 ASSLVAGSSSYEQY
TRBJ1-2 TRBV9 ASSVGQGGIGYT
TRBJ2-6 TRBV7-3 ASCSGGTGANVLT
TRBJ1-3 TRBV7-9 ASSLVSTRGNTIY
TRBJ2-1 TRBV7-9 ASRTSGGMYNEQF
TRBJ2-3 TRBV27 ASSIPHSTDTQY
TRBJ2-7 TRBV10-3 AISPGQGSYEQY
TRBJ2-1 TRBV4-2 ASSQGSTVSNEQF
TRBJ2-5 TRBV19 ASSKHPTPAGEETQY
TRBJ1-1 TRBV6-5 ASSYGDRGLTEAF
TRBJ2-5 TRBV5-1 ASSPGLGETQY
TRBJ1-2 TRBV7-2 ASSFGRPKGYGYT
TRBJ1-5 TRBV27 ASSLLRGGGQPQH
TRBJ1-5 TRBV19 ASSFSGSNQPQH
TRBJ2-7 TRBV11-2 ASSPAGKSYEQY
TRBJ2-7 TRBV7-2 ASSSGTGRTYEQY
TRBJ1-1 TRBV6-5 ASSPQGLTEAF
TRBJ2-1 TRBV6-6 ASSPGQEYEQF
TRBJ1-5 TRBV11-1 ASNRRGTNQPQH
TRBJ2-7 TRBV2 ASSEVTPGQGPHEQY
TRBJ2-1 TRBV27 ASIRLAGSYNEQF
TRBJ2-4 TRBV11-3 ASSLARGGGRNIQY
TRBJ1-2 TRBV30 AWSPRDRGFWGGYT
TRBJ1-6 TRBV13 ASSSPQRNSPLH
TRBJ2-2 TRBV25-1 ASRSARLAGELF
TRBJ1-2 TRBV20-1 SAETDSY
TRBJ1-1 TRBV7-3 ASSSRGDTEAF
TRBJ2-5 TRBV5-1 ASSSRDRLQETQY
TRBJ2-7 TRBV5-4 ASSGGGIATYEQY
TRBJ1-2 TRBV9 ASSVAGIDGYT
TRBJ2-5 TRBV4-1 ASSQVWLVETQY
TRBJ2-1 TRBV2 ASSVRTSDSYNEQF
TRBJ2-7 TRBV9 ASSLGTSGSYEQY
TRBJ2-7 TRBV4-1 ASSQVLGQGAREQY
TRBJ2-1 TRBV19 ASSYRGSYNEQF
TRBJ1-3 TRBV19 ASGQNPTGVSGNTIY
TRBJ2-5 TRBV7-7 ASSLNQGWETQY
TRBJ1-2 TRBV28 ASSLPLPQFYGYT
TRBJ2-1 TRBV12-5 ASGLVLQGLANEQF
TRBJ2-1 TRBV6-5 ASSYQDRFHNEQF
TRBJ2-2 TRBV16 ASSQFWAGGTGELF
TRBJ2-5 TRBV29-1 SAFRDRAETQY
TRBJ1-6 TRBV19 ASSIQGNSPLH